The 22 T cell receptor beta chains listed next were all sequenced from one sample in a study of T cells in Graves' hyperthyroidism and ophthalmopathy. Amplification targeted TCR beta CDR3 regions from RNA transcripts. A first-round RT-PCR of the TCR CDR3 used the HTBI primer set. TCRdb passed the multiplex PCR reads through MiXCR, listing each CDR3 protein once. Here the sample spans some 720,000 distinct CDR3 sequences, 15% to 20% being singletons. Source material: blood. These TCRs come from a man between 18 and 29 years old with Graves' hyperthyroidism.

The rearrangement links TRBV12-3 or TRBV12-4 to TRBJ2-1; no definite D call. V lost 4 bases and J lost 10, with 20 bases in between. The CDR3 covers 15 residues. DNA of the CDR3: TGTGCCAGCAGTTACTTCTCCAATGGGCTGCGAGAGCAGTTCTTC. It is translated as CASSYFSNGLREQFF.

This chain joins TRBV20-1 and TRBJ2-7, with D tentatively TRBD1 or TRBD2 (5 bases each). V was pared by 5 bases and J by 8 bases, with 19 bases between. This CDR3 is 13 amino acids long. Germline V CDR1 and CDR2: DFQATT, SNEGSKA (reference sequence). Written as DNA, the CDR3 is TGCAGTGCTTTCCCCGGGGCCTCCCCCCAGCAGTACTTC. Its protein is CSAFPGASPQQYF.

The chain has TRBV28 and TRBJ2-1; 10 bases line up with TRBD1. TRBJ2-7 matches the DNA end more closely, so the J call is doubtful. This CDR3 is 16 amino acids long. The germline CDR1 and CDR2 sequences are MDHEN and SYDVKM. The CDR3 protein is CASSFVRDRGYHEQYF. The CDR3 bases are TGTGCCAGCAGTTTTGTCCGGGACAGGGGATACCATGAGCAGTACTTC.

This clonotype was picked up many times. This chain links TRBV12-3 or TRBV12-4 with TRBJ1-2; D is undetermined. The V gene lost 6 bases and the J gene lost 1 base, with 9 bases spanning the gap. This CDR3 spans 13 amino acids. In DNA, the CDR3 is TGTGCCAGCAGCCCGATGTATAACTATGGCTACACCTTC. As protein: CASSPMYNYGYTF.

This clonotype was picked up a small number of times. J is TRBJ2-6 and V is TRBV6-2 or TRBV6-3; D is possibly TRBD1 (5 bases). CDR3 length: 17 residues. Trimming removed 5 bases at V and 4 bases at J, with 18 bases between. Germline V gene data show CDR1 as MNHEY and CDR2 as SVGEGT. The CDR3 DNA follows: TGTGCCAGCAGTGCCCAACAGGTTCCAGGCGGGGCCAACGTCCTGACTTTC. Residues: CASSAQQVPGGANVLTF.

This clonotype was observed a handful of times. The V call is TRBV4-1, the J call TRBJ2-3; TRBD2 might be the D (6 bases). CDR1 is MGHRA, CDR2 YSYEKL, per germline. This CDR3 is built from 16 residues. V gave up 1 base and J gave up 5 bases, with 16 bases separating them. CDR3 nucleotide sequence: TGCGCCAGCAGCCAAGTTCACAACGGGAGAGGAGATACGCAGTATTTT. This translates into CASSQVHNGRGDTQYF.

The chain joins TRBV28 to TRBJ1-4, with D unresolved. The germline V and J ends were trimmed by 6 bases and 0 bases, with 8 bases remaining between them. This CDR3 is built from 14 residues. Germline values: CDR1 MDHEN, CDR2 SYDVKM. This CDR3 is CASSFVSTNEKLFF. Here the CDR3 DNA reads TGTGCCAGCAGCTTCGTCTCAACTAATGAAAAACTGTTTTTT.

Many counts were recorded for this clonotype. The chain employs TRBV28 and TRBJ1-1; D call uncertain. CDR3 length: 12 amino acids. Germline CDR1 MDHEN, CDR2 SYDVKM. The V end was cut by 0 bases, the J end by 7 bases, with 6 bases between. CDR3 in DNA: TGTGCCAGCAGTTTATGGGGTGGTGAAGCTTTCTTT. It codes for CASSLWGGEAFF.

This clonotype occurred many times. This chain uses TRBV2 with TRBJ2-5, with a weak D call TRBD1 (5 bases). The CDR3 is 15 amino acids. V lost 5 bases and J 5 bases, leaving 18 bases between the germline ends. Germline V CDR1 and CDR2: SNHLY, FYNNEI. The CDR3 nucleotides read TGTGCCAGCAGTTCTTTGACAGACCCAGAGGAGACCCAGTACTTC. This gives the protein CASSSLTDPEETQYF. Looking up the rest from reference TRBV2 and TRBJ2-5 gives the full variable domain: EPEVTQTPSHQVTQMGQEVILRCVPISNHLYFYWYRQILGQKVEFLVSFYNNEISEKSEIFDDQFSVERPDGSNFTLKIRSTKLEDSAMYFCASSSLTDPEETQYFGPGTRLLVL.

The chain joins TRBV6-2 or TRBV6-3 to TRBJ2-2, with 8 bases fitting TRBD2. The germline CDR1 and CDR2 sequences are MNHEY and SVGEGT. V gave up 4 bases and J gave up 6 bases; unmatched junction bases: 13. The CDR3 consists of 17 residues. CDR3 protein: CASSSLADSPAPGELFF. In DNA form, the CDR3 reads TGTGCCAGCAGTTCACTAGCGGACTCCCCGGCACCCGGGGAGCTGTTTTTT.

This clonotype was observed at least ten times. The chain is built from TRBV2 and TRBJ1-4; D is perhaps TRBD1 (6 bases). Germline V gene data show CDR1 as SNHLY and CDR2 as FYNNEI. V was shortened by 4 bases and J by 6 bases, with 15 bases between the two germline ends. The length of the CDR3 is 15 residues. CDR3 amino acids: CASSAPTGRDEKLFF. The CDR3 nucleotides read TGTGCCAGCAGTGCGCCCACAGGGAGGGATGAAAAACTGTTTTTT. The full variable domain, rest sourced from reference TRBV2 and TRBJ1-4, is EPEVTQTPSHQVTQMGQEVILRCVPISNHLYFYWYRQILGQKVEFLVSFYNNEISEKSEIFDDQFSVERPDGSNFTLKIRSTKLEDSAMYFCASSAPTGRDEKLFFGSGTQLSVL.

The chain uses TRBV19 and TRBJ2-2, with D perhaps TRBD2 (6 bases). Between the trimmed V and J ends, which lost 3 bases and 4 bases, there was a span of 12 bases. The germline V gene encodes CDR1 LNHDA and CDR2 SQIVND (reference sequence). CDR3 size: 15 residues. The CDR3 loop reads CASSISGVITGELFF. In DNA, the CDR3 is TGTGCCAGTAGTATCTCGGGGGTGATCACCGGGGAGCTGTTTTTT.

The gene calls are TRBV7-2 and TRBJ2-5, with a possible D match to TRBD1 (6 bases). The CDR3 sequence is 15 residues long. The V end lost 1 base, the J end lost 3 bases, and 12 bases lay between the germline ends. CDR1 is SGHTA, CDR2 FQGNSA, per germline. The CDR3 region has the DNA TGTGCCAGCAGCTTAGGGGGACACCGGGAAGAGACCCAGTACTTC. Amino acid sequence: CASSLGGHREETQYF.

V usage is TRBV7-9 and J usage is TRBJ2-3; the D is unclear. The germline V gene has CDR1 SEHNR and CDR2 FQNEAQ (reference sequence). The V end lost 4 bases, the J end lost 2 bases, and 16 bases lay between the germline ends. CDR3 length equals 16 residues. The CDR3 sequence: CASSSWIEGSTDTQYF. CDR3 in DNA: TGTGCCAGCAGCTCCTGGATCGAAGGATCCACAGATACGCAGTATTTT.

There are many counts of this clonotype. J is TRBJ1-2 and V is TRBV27, with TRBD1 matching over 8 bases. In germline, CDR1 is MNHEY, CDR2 SMNVEV (reference sequence). Unmatched junction bases numbered 10, after V lost 8 bases and J lost 2 bases. The CDR3 runs to 15 residues. CDR3 DNA: TGTGCCAGCGGTCCTGGGACAGGAATGAACTATGGCTACACCTTC. Protein: CASGPGTGMNYGYTF.

The rearrangement links TRBV20-1 to TRBJ2-1; 7 bases align to TRBD2. The V gene's germline CDR1 is DFQATT and CDR2 SNEGSKA (reference sequence). J gave up 7 bases and V 2 bases, and 8 bases lay outside the gene matches. The CDR3 loop spans 14 amino acids. DNA for the CDR3: TGCAGTGCTAGAACGCCCGAAGCGGGGAATGAGCAGTTCTTC. It specifies CSARTPEAGNEQFF.

In this sample, this clonotype turned up many times. The chain uses TRBV27 and TRBJ2-1, with D maybe TRBD1 (6 bases). Between the trimmed V and J ends, which lost 5 bases and 3 bases, there was a span of 14 bases. The CDR3 loop spans 15 amino acids. Germline V CDR1 and CDR2: MNHEY, SMNVEV (reference sequence). DNA of the CDR3: TGTGCCAGCAGTCGCTCCGGGACACGCTACAATGAGCAGTTCTTC. Encoded protein: CASSRSGTRYNEQFF.

This clonotype was counted between two and nine times. CDR3 sequence reads: CASSLGGRRRGYGYTF. The DNA for the CDR3 is TGTGCCAGCAGCCTAGGCGGGAGGCGGCGGGGCTATGGCTACACCTTC. The V call is TRBV28, the J call TRBJ1-2, with D uncertain. Trimming removed 6 bases from V and 4 bases from J, with 21 bases in between. Germline V gives CDR1 MDHEN, CDR2 SYDVKM. This CDR3 is built from 16 residues.

Many counts were recorded for this clonotype. CDR3 bases: TGTGCCAGCAGTGACCGGGGTTACGAGCAGTACTTC. Residues: CASSDRGYEQYF. The rearrangement joins TRBV6-1 to TRBJ2-7; a weak D match, TRBD2 (5 bases). With 3 bases removed from V and 4 bases from J, the gap between germline ends came to 7 bases. CDR1 MNHNS and CDR2 SASEGT come from the germline V gene. This CDR3 region has 12 residues.

V is TRBV29-1 and J is TRBJ2-2, with TRBD1 as a possible D gene (6 bases). Germline CDR1 is SQVTM and CDR2 is ANQGSEA. Trimming shortened V by 6 bases and J by 3 bases, and 17 bases separated the two germline ends. CDR3 size: 15 residues. For the CDR3, the DNA is TGCAGCGTAGCCACAGGGTTTATGCACACCGGGGAGCTGTTTTTT. Protein sequence: CSVATGFMHTGELFF.

The table lists this clonotype with many counts. The chain carries TRBV7-3 and TRBJ2-2, with TRBD2 matching 8 bases. After removal of 3 bases from V and 6 bases from J, the junction contained 6 bases not matched to a gene. CDR3 length: 15 residues. CDR1 is SGHTA and CDR2 is FQGTGA in the germline V gene. As DNA, the CDR3 is TGTGCCAGCAGCTTGGGACTAGGGATACCCGGGGAGCTGTTTTTT. Encoded protein: CASSLGLGIPGELFF. The whole variable domain, filled in from reference TRBV7-3 and TRBJ2-2, reads GAGVSQTPSNKVTEKGKYVELRCDPISGHTALYWYRQSLGQGPEFLIYFQGTGAADDSGLPNDRFFAVRPEGSVSTLKIQRTERGDSAVYLCASSLGLGIPGELFFGEGSRLTVL.

This clonotype was recorded at least ten times. The J gene is TRBJ2-5, the V gene TRBV7-2; 7 bases are a match to TRBD1. The germline CDR1 and CDR2 sequences are SGHTA and FQGNSA. Trimming at V came to 5 bases and at J to 4 bases, leaving 10 bases not matched to a gene. The CDR3 has 15 amino acids. CDR3 bases: TGTGCCAGCAGCCACCGACAGGGTGTAGTAGAGACCCAGTACTTC. Residues: CASSHRQGVVETQYF.